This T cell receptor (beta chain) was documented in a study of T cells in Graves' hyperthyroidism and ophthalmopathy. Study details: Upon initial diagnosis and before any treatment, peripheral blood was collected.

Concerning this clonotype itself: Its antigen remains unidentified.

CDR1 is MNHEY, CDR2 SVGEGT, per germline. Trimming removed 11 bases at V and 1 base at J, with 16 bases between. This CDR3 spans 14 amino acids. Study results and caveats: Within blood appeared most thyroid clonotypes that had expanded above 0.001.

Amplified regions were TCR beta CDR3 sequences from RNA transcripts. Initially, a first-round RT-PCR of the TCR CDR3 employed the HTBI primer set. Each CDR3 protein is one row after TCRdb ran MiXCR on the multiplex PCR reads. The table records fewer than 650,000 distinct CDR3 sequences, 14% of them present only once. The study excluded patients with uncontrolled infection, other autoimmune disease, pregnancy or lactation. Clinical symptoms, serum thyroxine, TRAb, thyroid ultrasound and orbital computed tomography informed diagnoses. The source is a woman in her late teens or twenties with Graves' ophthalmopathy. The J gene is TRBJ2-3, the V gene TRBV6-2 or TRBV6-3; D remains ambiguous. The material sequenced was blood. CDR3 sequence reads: CASNFLAGTDTQYF. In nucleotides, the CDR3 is TGTGCCTCCAACTTCCTGGCAGGCACAGATACGCAGTATTTT.